The clone carrying this T cell receptor (beta chain) has more than one count but fewer than ten. Original methodology: Estimates of nucleated cell counts were drawn from the amplification of reference gene primers. Measured with immunoSEQ multiplex PCR; TCRdb has only the in-frame clones, and not every one. V and J calls and clone size are those listed in that table; D and trimming were worked out from the DNA. The sample has about 140,000 clones, 88% seen once. The data belong to a study of blood T cell repertoires in COVID-19. About the study: Some COVID-19 samples were acute and others convalescent; all came from the United States, Italy and Spain. T cells, B-cell-depleted T cells, or PBMCs supplied cDNA or gDNA.

The receptor was derived from a human donor in a cohort sampled during active COVID-19. Sequencing was carried out using peripheral blood.

CDR3 coding DNA: TGTGCCAGCAGCGTAGGGGACACCGATTCCACAGATACGCAGTATTTT. Residues: CASSVGDTDSTDTQYF. The chain employs TRBV9 and TRBJ2-3; a weak D match, TRBD1 (6 bases). Germline CDR1 is SGDLS and CDR2 is YYNGEE. V lost 0 bases and J lost 2, with 13 bases in between. This CDR3 comprises 16 residues.